The 25 T cell receptor beta chains listed next were all sequenced from one sample in a study of blood T cell repertoires in COVID-19. Profiling relied on immunoSEQ multiplex PCR, and the TCRdb table lists in-frame clones only, not all of them. The sample has around 160,000 clones; 80% to 90% are singletons. Sequencing was carried out using peripheral blood. The receptors derive from a man aged 18 to 29 with COVID-19, enrolled during active disease.

This rearrangement joins TRBV28 to TRBJ2-7; possibly TRBD1 for D (6 bases). The V and J ends lost 7 bases and 3 bases respectively, with 19 bases between them. Germline V gene data show CDR1 as MDHEN and CDR2 as SYDVKM. The CDR3 contains 15 residues. CDR3 loop: CASTSDRTTYYEQYF. In DNA, the CDR3 is TGTGCCAGCACCTCGGACAGAACCACCTACTACGAGCAGTACTTC.

The chain combines TRBV28 with TRBJ2-6; 11 bases fit TRBD2. This CDR3 comprises 17 residues. V was pared by 3 bases and J by 0 bases, with 1 base of the junction left unmatched. Germline CDR1 reads MDHEN; CDR2 reads SYDVKM. As DNA, the CDR3 is TGTGCCAGCAGTTTCGGGACTAGCGGCTCTGGGGCCAACGTCCTGACTTTC. This gives the protein CASSFGTSGSGANVLTF. Based on the CDR3 plus reference TRBV28 and TRBJ2-6, the full variable domain is DVKVTQSSRYLVKRTGEKVFLECVQDMDHENMFWYRQDPGLGLRLIYFSYDVKMKEKGDIPEGYSVSREKKERFSLILESASTNQTSMYLCASSFGTSGSGANVLTFGAGSRLTVL.

CDR3 nucleotides: TGTGCCAGCAGTCTATCAACAGGGGGAGCTCAGCCCCAGCATTTT. Protein product: CASSLSTGGAQPQHF. V is TRBV28 and J is TRBJ1-5; 8 bases are shared with TRBD1. Trimming removed 5 bases from V and 6 bases from J; junction bases left unmatched: 9. CDR3 length equals 15 residues. CDR1 MDHEN and CDR2 SYDVKM come from the germline V gene.

This clone was found once. This chain joins TRBV5-1 and TRBJ1-3; 9 bases are a match to TRBD1. Germline CDR1 and CDR2: SGHRS and YFSETQ. Trimming removed 4 bases from V and 4 bases from J; junction bases left unmatched: 6. The CDR3 totals 15 residues. CDR3 in DNA: TGCGCCAGCAGCATGGACAGGGGCCCGGGAAACACCATATATTTT. It is translated as CASSMDRGPGNTIYF.

The rearrangement joins TRBV9 to TRBJ2-7; D is perhaps TRBD2 (5 bases). The CDR3 consists of 13 residues. Germline CDR1 SGDLS, CDR2 YYNGEE. With 1 base removed from V and 5 bases from J, the gap between germline ends came to 10 bases. Here the CDR3 DNA reads TGTGCCAGCAGCGTAAATTCGAGGGACGAGCAGTACTTC. Encoded protein: CASSVNSRDEQYF.

In this sample, this clone turned up once. The CDR3 DNA reads TGTGCCAGCAGCTTCCCGATACGGGGAAAAGGGAACACTGAAGCTTTCTTT. Translating gives CASSFPIRGKGNTEAFF. The gene calls are TRBV7-2 and TRBJ1-1; D is ambiguous. CDR1 is SGHTA and CDR2 is FQGNSA in the germline V gene. CDR3 length equals 17 residues. The V gene lost 3 bases and the J gene lost 1 base, with 18 bases spanning the gap.

The chain combines TRBV5-4 with TRBJ1-3; D unclear. V lost 0 bases and J lost 4, with 8 bases in between. From germline, CDR1 is SGHNT and CDR2 YYREEE (reference sequence). CDR3 length equals 14 residues. CDR3 sequence reads: CASSLAGRGNTIYF. CDR3 bases: TGTGCCAGCAGCTTGGCGGGGAGGGGAAACACCATATATTTT.

The chain uses TRBV4-1 and TRBJ1-5; D possibly corresponds to TRBD1 (5 bases). Germline-derived CDR1 and CDR2 are MGHRA and YSYEKL. This CDR3 comprises 15 residues. V lost 0 bases, J lost 9 bases, and 15 bases lay in between. DNA for the CDR3: TGCGCCAGCAGCCAAGATTGGCTTCTTCAGGGGCCCCAGCATTTT. Its translation: CASSQDWLLQGPQHF.

Comment on this clone: Other DNA sequences of this sample code for an identical CDR3. V is TRBV9 and J is TRBJ2-2; no clear D. Germline V gene data show CDR1 as SGDLS and CDR2 as YYNGEE. The CDR3 is made up of 14 amino acids. V was pared by 2 bases and J by 1 base, with 6 bases between. The DNA for the CDR3 is TGTGCCAGCAGCGTCGGTCTGAACACCGGGGAGCTGTTTTTT. As protein: CASSVGLNTGELFF.

As concerns this clone: Germline is not matched at one junction end, which may reflect a read error. V usage is TRBV7-7 and J usage is TRBJ2-1; 13 bases map to TRBD2. CDR3 size: 16 residues. Germline CDR1 and CDR2: SSHAT and FNYEAQ (reference sequence). The chain's CDR3 is CASSLGLAGAGNEQFF. CDR3 in DNA: TGTGCTAGCAGCTTAGGACTAGCGGGAGCTGGGAATGAGCAGTTCTTC.

The chain carries TRBV4-1 and TRBJ2-3; 13 nucleotides match TRBD2. The V gene end was trimmed by 2 bases and the J gene end by 5 bases; junction bases not matched to a gene: 4. Per the germline V gene, CDR1 is MGHRA and CDR2 is YSYEKL. The CDR3 has 16 residues. The CDR3 DNA sequence: TGCGCCAGCAGCCAATTACTAGCGGGAGGGCTAGATACGCAGTATTTT. This encodes CASSQLLAGGLDTQYF.

V gene TRBV6-5 combines with J gene TRBJ2-7, with D possibly matching TRBD2 (6 bases). Trimming pared 0 bases from V and 4 bases from J, leaving 16 bases between. The germline gives CDR1 MNHEY, CDR2 SVGAGI. The CDR3 runs 16 residues. CDR3 DNA: TGTGCCAGCAGTTACTCGGCCCACCGGGGGAGTTACGAGCAGTACTTC. Its translation is CASSYSAHRGSYEQYF.

The chain couples TRBV5-8 to TRBJ2-7, with TRBD2 matching 7 bases. The V gene's germline CDR1 is SGHTS and CDR2 YDEGEE. V trimming: 0 bases; J trimming: 3 bases; junction bases outside the gene matches: 6. The CDR3 loop spans 15 amino acids. The CDR3 nucleotides are TGTGCCAGCAGCTTGGTTGGGCGGGAGAGCTACGAGCAGTACTTC. Amino acids: CASSLVGRESYEQYF.

V gene TRBV28 combines with J gene TRBJ2-7, with 8 positions matching TRBD1. The CDR3 totals 17 residues. V dropped 5 bases and J dropped 5; count of bases not matched to a gene: 17. Germline lookup yields CDR1 MDHEN and CDR2 SYDVKM. The DNA for the CDR3 is TGTGCCAGCAGTCGATCGTCGGACAGGGTTCCTCTTGACGAGCAGTACTTC. This encodes CASSRSSDRVPLDEQYF. The full variable domain, rest sourced from reference TRBV28 and TRBJ2-7, is DVKVTQSSRYLVKRTGEKVFLECVQDMDHENMFWYRQDPGLGLRLIYFSYDVKMKEKGDIPEGYSVSREKKERFSLILESASTNQTSMYLCASSRSSDRVPLDEQYFGPGTRLTVT.

V usage is TRBV5-1 and J usage is TRBJ2-5; perhaps TRBD1 as D (6 bases). The V and J ends lost 6 bases and 2 bases respectively, with 14 bases between them. CDR1 is SGHRS, CDR2 YFSETQ, per germline. The CDR3 is 14 residues long. The CDR3 DNA follows: TGCGCCAGCACCTCTACGGGACATCAAGAGACCCAGTACTTC. Residues: CASTSTGHQETQYF.

This clone was seen just once. This chain joins TRBV11-2 and TRBJ2-7; 8 positions agree with TRBD1. The length of the CDR3 is 12 residues. Germline V gives CDR1 SGHAT, CDR2 FQNNGV. The CDR3 region is CASSYAGQGPDV. CDR3 in DNA: TGTGCCAGCAGCTACGCCGGACAGGGTCCCGATGTC.

The V call is TRBV6-5, the J call TRBJ2-5, with 8 bases identical to TRBD1. V shed 6 bases, J shed 5 bases, and the junction held 5 bases outside the gene matches. This CDR3 has 13 amino acids. Germline loops: CDR1 MNHEY, CDR2 SVGAGI. CDR3 in amino acids: CASSGTGGETQYF. The CDR3 DNA reads TGTGCCAGCAGCGGAACAGGGGGGGAGACCCAGTACTTC.

A single count supports this clone. The CDR3 loop reads CASSLRERGELFF. The CDR3 nucleotides read TGTGCCAGCAGTTTACGGGAGCGCGGGGAGCTGTTTTTT. The V and J genes are TRBV12-3 or TRBV12-4 and TRBJ2-2, with a tentative D call TRBD2 (6 bases). CDR3 size: 13 residues. V gave up 2 bases and J gave up 7 bases, with 8 bases separating them.

The J gene is TRBJ2-3, the V gene TRBV24-1; D is perhaps TRBD1 (6 bases). Germline CDR1 KGHDR, CDR2 SFDVKD. The CDR3 spans 16 residues. V was pared by 3 bases and J by 0 bases, with 12 bases between. The DNA for the CDR3 is TGTGCCACCAGTGATGTGACAGGACGGAGCACAGATACGCAGTATTTT. Residues: CATSDVTGRSTDTQYF.

CDR3 sequence reads: CASQSTSRNSYEQYF. Here the CDR3 DNA reads TGTGCCAGCCAATCCACTAGCCGGAACTCCTACGAGCAGTACTTC. The rearrangement links TRBV7-9 to TRBJ2-7, with D maybe TRBD2 (6 bases). Germline CDR1 and CDR2: SEHNR and FQNEAQ (reference sequence). Trimming stripped 8 bases from V and 0 bases from J, with 17 bases between. CDR3 length: 15 residues.

The chain joins TRBV2 to TRBJ1-2; 11 bases are a match to TRBD1. The CDR3 consists of 14 residues. J gave up 7 bases and V 6 bases, and 7 bases lay outside the gene matches. Germline lookup yields CDR1 SNHLY and CDR2 FYNNEI. The CDR3 DNA follows: TGTGCCAGCAGAGGACAGGGGGCGCTTCGTGGCTACACCTTC. The encoded protein is CASRGQGALRGYTF.

V usage is TRBV7-6 and J usage is TRBJ1-2; 9 bases fit TRBD1. Germline-derived CDR1 and CDR2 are SGHVS and FNYEAQ. The CDR3 consists of 15 residues. V lost 5 bases and J lost 5; bases outside the gene matches: 9. The CDR3 here is CASSPGTGLPYGYTF. In DNA form, the CDR3 reads TGTGCCAGCAGCCCTGGGACAGGGCTCCCATATGGCTACACCTTC.

The chain combines TRBV28 with TRBJ1-5; a possible D gene is TRBD1 (6 bases). Germline V gives CDR1 MDHEN, CDR2 SYDVKM. V was shortened by 3 bases and J by 2 bases, with 14 bases between the two germline ends. This CDR3 is 16 amino acids long. The CDR3 protein is CASSLGRGFGNQPQHF. CDR3 DNA: TGTGCCAGCAGTTTGGGCAGGGGATTTGGCAATCAGCCCCAGCATTTT.

This sequence joins TRBV4-3 and TRBJ2-7; 10 bases match TRBD1. After removal of 1 base from V and 2 bases from J, the junction contained 2 bases not matched to a gene. Germline V CDR1 and CDR2: LGHNA, YSLEER. This CDR3 comprises 15 residues. Here the CDR3 reads CASSQGTGGAYEQYF. The CDR3 bases are TGCGCCAGCAGCCAAGGGACAGGGGGGGCCTACGAGCAGTACTTC.

This clone has a handful of counts. The rearrangement uses TRBV5-1 and TRBJ2-1; TRBD2 agrees at 14 bases. The CDR3 has 14 residues. Germline V gene lookup returns CDR1 SGHRS and CDR2 YFSETQ. After removal of 5 bases from V and 10 bases from J, the junction contained 5 bases not matched to a gene. CDR3 amino acids: CASRGTSGSTEQFF. CDR3 nucleotide sequence: TGCGCCAGCAGGGGGACTAGCGGGAGTACCGAGCAGTTCTTC.